This entry describes one TCR beta chain. The data derive from a study of blood T cell repertoires in COVID-19. Study in general: COVID-19 samples, acute and convalescent, were from the United States, Italy and Spain. PBMCs, B-cell-depleted T cells, or T cells were the source of the cDNA or gDNA that made up the material.

Repertoires were generated with immunoSEQ multiplex PCR, while TCRdb's copy carries only in-frame clones and drops some. Of about 25,000 clones detected, about 90% appear once; the ten largest clones hold about 20%. This TCR derives from a man in his sixties or seventies in a cohort sampled during active COVID-19. Input material: peripheral blood.

Here the CDR3 DNA reads TGTGCCAGCAGCGTAGCGGGACTAGAATACAATGAGCAGTTCTTC. Its protein product is CASSVAGLEYNEQFF. The chain uses TRBV9 and TRBJ2-1; 8 bases match TRBD2. The CDR3 has 15 residues. CDR1 is SGDLS, CDR2 YYNGEE, per germline. Losses at the gene ends were 0 bases for V and 4 bases for J; bases not matched to a gene: 3.